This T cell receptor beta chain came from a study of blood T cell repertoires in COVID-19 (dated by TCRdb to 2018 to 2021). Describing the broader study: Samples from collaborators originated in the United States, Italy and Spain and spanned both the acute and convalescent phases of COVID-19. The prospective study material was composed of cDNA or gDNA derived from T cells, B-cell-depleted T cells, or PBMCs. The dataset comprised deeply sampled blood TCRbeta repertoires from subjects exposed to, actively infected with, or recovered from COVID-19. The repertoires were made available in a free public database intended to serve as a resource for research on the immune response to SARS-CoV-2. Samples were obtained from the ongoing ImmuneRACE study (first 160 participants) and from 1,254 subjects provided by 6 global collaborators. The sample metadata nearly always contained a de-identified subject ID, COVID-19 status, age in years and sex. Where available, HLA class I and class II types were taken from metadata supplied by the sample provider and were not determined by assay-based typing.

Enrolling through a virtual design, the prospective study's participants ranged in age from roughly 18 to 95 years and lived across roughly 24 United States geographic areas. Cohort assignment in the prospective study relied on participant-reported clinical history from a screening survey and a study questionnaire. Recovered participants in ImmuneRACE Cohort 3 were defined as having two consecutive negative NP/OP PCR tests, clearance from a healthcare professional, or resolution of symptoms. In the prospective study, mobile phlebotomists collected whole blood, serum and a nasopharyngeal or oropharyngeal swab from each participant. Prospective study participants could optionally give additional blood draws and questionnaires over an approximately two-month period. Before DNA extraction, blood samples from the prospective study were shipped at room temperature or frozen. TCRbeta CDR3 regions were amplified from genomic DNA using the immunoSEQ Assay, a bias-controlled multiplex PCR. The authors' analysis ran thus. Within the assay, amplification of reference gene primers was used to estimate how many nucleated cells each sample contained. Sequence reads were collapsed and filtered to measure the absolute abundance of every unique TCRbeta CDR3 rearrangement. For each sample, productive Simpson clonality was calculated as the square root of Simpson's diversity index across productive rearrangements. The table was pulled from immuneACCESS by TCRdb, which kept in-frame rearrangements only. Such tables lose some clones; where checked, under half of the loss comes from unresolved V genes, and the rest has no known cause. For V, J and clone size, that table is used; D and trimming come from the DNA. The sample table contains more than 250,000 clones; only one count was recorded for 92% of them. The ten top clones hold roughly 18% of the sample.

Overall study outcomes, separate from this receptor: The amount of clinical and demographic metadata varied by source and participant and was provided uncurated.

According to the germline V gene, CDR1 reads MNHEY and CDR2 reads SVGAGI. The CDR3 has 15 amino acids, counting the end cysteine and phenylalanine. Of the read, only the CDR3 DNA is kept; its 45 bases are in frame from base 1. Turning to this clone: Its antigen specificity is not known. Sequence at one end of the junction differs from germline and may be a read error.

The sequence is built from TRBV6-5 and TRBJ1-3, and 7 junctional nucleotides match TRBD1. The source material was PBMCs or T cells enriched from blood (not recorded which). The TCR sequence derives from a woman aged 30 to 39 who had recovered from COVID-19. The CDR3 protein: CASSDSTGVGNTIYF. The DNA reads TGTGCCAGCAGTGACTCAACAGGGGTCGGAAACACCATATATTTT.